By frequency in the sample, the clone carrying this T cell receptor (beta chain) is medium-sized (0.01 to 0.1%). Its antigen is not known. The data originate from a study of HIV-infected patients and healthy controls. General study results and limits: During therapy, HIV-associated CDR3s fell significantly in frequency, while CMV-associated CDR3s did not change significantly. Size-matched repertoire data failed to replicate the apparent Gini index recovery after therapy in HIV-infected patients.

Follow-up blood was drawn about 14 weeks, roughly three months, after antiretroviral therapy began. The repertoire came from unfractionated whole blood and reflected all unsorted peripheral T cells. 450 to 600 ng RNA was reverse transcribed with alpha and beta constant-region primers. Using multiplexing indices, alpha and beta chain libraries were generated apart by chain-specific third strand synthesis. Each CDR3 protein is one row after TCRdb ran MiXCR on the 5' RACE reads. The sample records about 3,800 distinct CDR3 sequences, 8.5% being singletons. This CDR3 comprises 21 residues. V lost 2 bases to trimming and J lost 0 bases, with 23 bases between them. Germline CDR1 reads MNHEY; CDR2 reads SVGEGT.

The sample consisted of blood, taken during antiretroviral therapy. The TCR sequence derives from an adult with HIV infection. The gene calls are TRBV6-2 or TRBV6-3 and TRBJ2-6; possibly TRBD1 for D (7 bases). The CDR3 region has the DNA TGTGCCAGCAGTTACCGGGAGTGTCGCGGGACAGCGAGCTCTGGGGCCAACGTCCTGACTTTC. Protein: CASSYRECRGTASSGANVLTF.